The clone carrying this T cell receptor (beta chain) was recorded only once. Clones were sequenced by immunoSEQ multiplex PCR, and TCRdb holds only the in-frame ones, with some missing. Here the sample spans almost 550,000 clones, 75% to 80% being singletons. The data derive from a study of shared T cell receptors in the human thymus. Germline V gene data show CDR1 as SGHKS and CDR2 as YYEKEE (reference sequence). The CDR3 consists of 16 residues. V trimming: 0 bases; J trimming: 0 bases; junction bases outside the gene matches: 4. These data were likewise used in another study, on human thymus T cells. That paper notes: Obtained as resections during corrective heart surgery, the thymus tissue was then studied. Unrelated individuals had highly overlapping thymic repertoires, as reported in related research.

What was sequenced was thymocytes. The sequence came from a boy under two years old with a congenital heart defect. The genes are TRBV5-5 and TRBJ2-7, with 9 bases identical to TRBD1. This chain's CDR3 is CASSLADRGSSYEQYF. DNA of the CDR3: TGTGCCAGCAGCTTGGCAGACAGGGGGTCCTCCTACGAGCAGTACTTC.